This TCR beta chain originates from a study of shared clonotypes between healthy human individuals. The test was conducted at deep level. Data came from immunoSEQ multiplex PCR; TCRdb stores just in-frame clones and leaves some out. The table lists about 960,000 clones, less than 85% of them singletons. Remarks on this clone: Antigen: not known. The same CDR3 is also encoded by other DNA sequences in this sample.

Overall study findings and caveats: Sequencing of the sorted subsets was shown by rarefaction to be incomplete despite large depth.

The donors, all of them Caucasian adults, lived in Nashville, Tennessee. V lost 4 bases, J lost 4 bases, and 6 bases stayed unmatched. Germline V gives CDR1 SGHRS, CDR2 YFSETQ. The CDR3 runs to 14 residues. This TCR was sampled from a man younger than 30 in good health. The sample consisted of memory CD4+ T cells sorted from blood. The sample's subset: CD45RA-negative fraction. V and J are TRBV5-1 and TRBJ1-1; TRBD1 matches at 8 bases. The CDR3 is CASSTGQGGTEAFF. The CDR3 nucleotides read TGCGCCAGCAGCACCGGACAGGGAGGCACTGAAGCTTTCTTT. Supplemented by reference TRBV5-1 and TRBJ1-1, the full variable domain reads KAGVTQTPRYLIKTRGQQVTLSCSPISGHRSVSWYQQTPGQGLQFLFEYFSETQRNKGNFPGRFSGRQFSNSRSEMNVSTLELGDSALYLCASSTGQGGTEAFFGQGTRLTVV.